The 14 T cell receptor beta chains presented below share a single source sample, sequenced in a study of cytomegalovirus exposure and HLA in healthy donors. Method: immunoSEQ multiplex PCR; TCRdb's copy keeps in-frame clones and lacks some. The top ten hold roughly 1.3% of the sample, which has about 65,000 clones, around 92% seen once. The sample comprised PBMCs. The receptors originated from a woman in her late teens or twenties in good health and CMV-seronegative.

This clone occurred once. The chain carries TRBV28 and TRBJ2-1; the match to TRBD1 covers 7 bases. The CDR3 covers 15 residues. Germline values: CDR1 MDHEN, CDR2 SYDVKM. V lost 8 bases, J lost 6 bases, and 13 bases stayed unmatched. The CDR3: CASGPQGPSGNEQFF. DNA for the CDR3: TGTGCCAGCGGCCCACAGGGGCCCAGTGGCAATGAGCAGTTCTTC. Filled out from reference TRBV28 and TRBJ2-1, the complete variable domain reads DVKVTQSSRYLVKRTGEKVFLECVQDMDHENMFWYRQDPGLGLRLIYFSYDVKMKEKGDIPEGYSVSREKKERFSLILESASTNQTSMYLCASGPQGPSGNEQFFGPGTRLTVL.

CDR3 coding DNA: TGTGCCAGCAGCTCCTATTCCCCCCTAGGACTACAAGAGACCCAGTACTTC. This translates into CASSSYSPLGLQETQYF. The chain couples TRBV27 to TRBJ2-5; a weak D match, TRBD2 (6 bases). CDR1 MNHEY and CDR2 SMNVEV come from the germline V gene (reference sequence). V gave up 6 bases and J gave up 2 bases, with 22 bases separating them. This CDR3 contains 17 residues.

The CDR3 DNA sequence: TGTGCCAGCAGCCAAGACAGGGTCTATGGCTACACCTTC. Protein: CASSQDRVYGYTF. The chain uses TRBV7-3 and TRBJ1-2; 7 bases match TRBD1. Per germline, CDR1 SGHTA and CDR2 FQGTGA. This CDR3 spans 13 amino acids. The junction had 4 bases not matched to a gene; V was cut back by 5 bases and J by 4 bases.

The chain employs TRBV6-4 and TRBJ2-7, with 8 bases identical to TRBD2. CDR3 size: 15 residues. With V trimmed by 4 bases and J by 2 bases, 7 bases remained unmatched. CDR1 is MRHNA, CDR2 SNTAGT, per germline. The CDR3 protein is CASSVSGGRAYEQYF. CDR3 DNA: TGTGCCAGCAGTGTCTCGGGAGGGAGGGCCTACGAGCAGTACTTC.

V and J are TRBV19 and TRBJ1-4; no clear D. V lost 6 bases to trimming and J lost 8 bases, with 13 bases between them. Germline-derived CDR1 and CDR2 are LNHDA and SQIVND (reference sequence). There are 13 residues in the CDR3. CDR3 protein: CASSKTRWEKLFF. CDR3 nucleotide sequence: TGTGCCAGTAGCAAGACACGGTGGGAAAAACTGTTTTTT. The whole variable domain, filled in from reference TRBV19 and TRBJ1-4, reads DGGITQSPKYLFRKEGQNVTLSCEQNLNHDAMYWYRQDPGQGLRLIYYSQIVNDFQKGDIAEGYSVSREKKESFPLTVTSAQKNPTAFYLCASSKTRWEKLFFGSGTQLSVL.

The DNA for the CDR3 is TGTGCCAGCAGTGAAGCCCCAGGGCAGGGGAACACTGAAGCTTTCTTT. It is translated as CASSEAPGQGNTEAFF. The chain joins TRBV6-1 to TRBJ1-1, with D perhaps TRBD1 (5 bases). Germline-derived CDR1 and CDR2 are MNHNS and SASEGT. V was shortened by 0 bases and J by 1 base, with 12 bases between the two germline ends. The CDR3 runs to 16 residues.

This chain links TRBV19 with TRBJ2-3; D gene unclear. The CDR3 consists of 13 residues. Looked up from germline, CDR1 is LNHDA and CDR2 is SQIVND (reference sequence). V lost 5 bases and J 2 bases, leaving 8 bases between the germline ends. CDR3 in DNA: TGTGCCAGTAGTTACCAGGACACAGATACGCAGTATTTT. It specifies CASSYQDTDTQYF.

The chain carries TRBV10-3 and TRBJ2-1; D remains unclear. The CDR3 is made up of 13 amino acids. V shed 3 bases and J shed 4 bases, with 7 bases lying between them. From germline, CDR1 is ENHRY and CDR2 SYGVKD. CDR3 loop: CAISDLSYNEQFF. Written as DNA, the CDR3 is TGTGCCATCAGTGATCTAAGTTACAATGAGCAGTTCTTC.

The CDR3, as DNA: TGTGCCACTAGAACCGGGACAGATGGGGGCTACACCTTC. It yields the protein CATRTGTDGGYTF. V and J are TRBV27 and TRBJ1-2; 7 positions agree with TRBD1. Germline CDR1 and CDR2: MNHEY and SMNVEV (reference sequence). The J segment lost 8 bases and the V segment lost 10 bases, leaving 13 bases of the junction unmatched. CDR3 length equals 13 residues.

This clone has just one count. This sequence joins TRBV4-3 and TRBJ2-1; 7 positions match TRBD2. Germline trimming cut 0 bases from V and 11 bases from J; bases unmatched to any gene: 19. CDR1 LGHNA and CDR2 YSLEER come from the germline V gene. CDR3 length: 18 residues. The chain's CDR3 is CASSQDRVRTSWPPKQFF. For the CDR3, the DNA is TGCGCCAGCAGCCAAGATCGAGTGAGGACTAGTTGGCCCCCTAAGCAGTTCTTC.

Ten or more counts support this clone. This rearrangement joins TRBV6-1 to TRBJ1-4, with D unclear. Trimming removed 4 bases at V and 4 bases at J, with 10 bases between. From germline, CDR1 is MNHNS and CDR2 SASEGT. This CDR3 is 14 amino acids long. The CDR3 is CASSVGGINEKLFF. The CDR3 nucleotides are TGTGCCAGCAGTGTCGGCGGAATTAATGAAAAACTGTTTTTT.

The genes are TRBV23-1 and TRBJ2-3; D perhaps matches TRBD1 (5 bases). TRBV23-1 qualifies as an ORF whose function is uncertain. V was shortened by 0 bases and J by 0 bases, with 10 bases between the two germline ends. The length of the CDR3 is 16 residues. CDR3 sequence reads: CASSQSFRTSTDTQYF. CDR3 DNA sequence: TGCGCCAGCAGTCAATCGTTTCGGACAAGCACAGATACGCAGTATTTT.

This clone was seen a single time. V usage is TRBV27 and J usage is TRBJ2-1; TRBD2 is a possible D gene (5 bases). Germline V gene sequence: CDR1 MNHEY, CDR2 SMNVEV (reference sequence). This CDR3 spans 17 amino acids. Trimming took 5 bases from V and 8 from J, leaving 25 bases between them. The CDR3 DNA is TGTGCCAGCAGTCTAAACCCACGGGAACCCCCGAACGATGAGCAGTTCTTC. Amino acid sequence: CASSLNPREPPNDEQFF.

The gene calls are TRBV28 and TRBJ2-7; 7 nucleotides agree with TRBD2. The V gene's germline CDR1 is MDHEN and CDR2 SYDVKM. The CDR3 is 13 amino acids. With 4 bases clipped from V and 3 bases from J, the junction kept 3 bases outside the gene matches. CDR3 sequence: CASSSERDYEQYF. The CDR3 DNA reads as TGTGCCAGCAGTTCCGAGCGGGACTACGAGCAGTACTTC.